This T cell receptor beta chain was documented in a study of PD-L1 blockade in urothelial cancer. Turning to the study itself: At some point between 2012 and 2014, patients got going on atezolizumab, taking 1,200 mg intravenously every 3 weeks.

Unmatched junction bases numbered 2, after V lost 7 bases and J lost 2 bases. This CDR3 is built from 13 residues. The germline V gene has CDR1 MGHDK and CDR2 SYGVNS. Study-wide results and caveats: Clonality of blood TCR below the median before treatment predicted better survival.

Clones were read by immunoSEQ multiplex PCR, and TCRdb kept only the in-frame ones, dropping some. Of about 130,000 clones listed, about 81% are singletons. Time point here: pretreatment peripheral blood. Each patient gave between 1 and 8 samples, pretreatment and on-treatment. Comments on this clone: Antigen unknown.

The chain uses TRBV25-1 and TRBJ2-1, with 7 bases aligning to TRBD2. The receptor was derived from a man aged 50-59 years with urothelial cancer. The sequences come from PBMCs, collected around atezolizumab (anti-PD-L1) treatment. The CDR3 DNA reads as TGTGCCAGCAACGCGGGAGCCTACAATGAGCAGTTCTTC. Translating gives CASNAGAYNEQFF.